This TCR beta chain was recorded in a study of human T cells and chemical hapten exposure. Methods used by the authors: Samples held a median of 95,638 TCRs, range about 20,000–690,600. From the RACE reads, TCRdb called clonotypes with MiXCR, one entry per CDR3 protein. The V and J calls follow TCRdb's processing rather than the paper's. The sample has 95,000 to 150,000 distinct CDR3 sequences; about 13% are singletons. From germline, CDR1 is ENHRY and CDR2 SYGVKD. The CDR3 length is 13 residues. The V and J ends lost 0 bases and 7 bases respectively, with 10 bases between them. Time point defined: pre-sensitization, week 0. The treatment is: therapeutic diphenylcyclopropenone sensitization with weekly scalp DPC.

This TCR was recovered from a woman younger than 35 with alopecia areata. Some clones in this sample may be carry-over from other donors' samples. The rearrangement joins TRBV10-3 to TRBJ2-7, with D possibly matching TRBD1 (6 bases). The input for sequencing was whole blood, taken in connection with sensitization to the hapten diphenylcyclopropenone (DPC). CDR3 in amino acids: CAISESRGGEQYF. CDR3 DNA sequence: TGTGCCATCAGTGAGTCCAGGGGCGGGGAGCAGTACTTC.